What follows is one T cell receptor (beta chain) and its context. The sample is drawn from a study of T cell changes during pregnancy in multiple sclerosis. The V end was cut by 3 bases, the J end by 7 bases, with 20 bases between. Per germline, CDR1 MNHNS and CDR2 SASEGT. CDR3 length: 16 amino acids. Assay: immunoSEQ multiplex PCR; the TCRdb copy retains only in-frame clones and omits some. The sample includes under 55,000 clones, around nine tenths of them seen just once. The source was CD4+ T cells from peripheral blood mononuclear cells, collected before pregnancy. The clonotype comes from a female donor with multiple sclerosis, enrolled in a pregnancy study. V and J are TRBV6-1 and TRBJ2-3; TRBD2 might be the D (8 bases). This chain's CDR3 is CASSDQRGGGRNTQYF. CDR3 in DNA: TGTGCCAGCAGTGATCAAAGAGGGGGCGGGAGGAATACGCAGTATTTT.